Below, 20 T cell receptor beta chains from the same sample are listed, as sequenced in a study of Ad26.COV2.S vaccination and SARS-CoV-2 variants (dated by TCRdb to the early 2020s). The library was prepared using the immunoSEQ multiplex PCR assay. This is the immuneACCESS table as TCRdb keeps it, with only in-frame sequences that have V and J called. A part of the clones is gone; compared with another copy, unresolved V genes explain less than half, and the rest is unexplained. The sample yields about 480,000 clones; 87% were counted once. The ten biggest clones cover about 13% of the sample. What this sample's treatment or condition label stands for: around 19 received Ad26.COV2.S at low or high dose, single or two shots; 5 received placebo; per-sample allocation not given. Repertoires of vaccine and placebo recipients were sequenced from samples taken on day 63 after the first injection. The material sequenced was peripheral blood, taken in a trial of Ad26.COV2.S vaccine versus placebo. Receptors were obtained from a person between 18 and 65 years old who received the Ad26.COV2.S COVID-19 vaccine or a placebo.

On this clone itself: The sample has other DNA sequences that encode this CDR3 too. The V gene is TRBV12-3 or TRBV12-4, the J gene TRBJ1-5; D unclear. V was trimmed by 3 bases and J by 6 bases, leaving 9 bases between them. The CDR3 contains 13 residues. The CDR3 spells CASSLGLGQPQHF. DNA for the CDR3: TGTGCCAGCAGTTTGGGTCTAGGTCAGCCCCAGCATTTT.

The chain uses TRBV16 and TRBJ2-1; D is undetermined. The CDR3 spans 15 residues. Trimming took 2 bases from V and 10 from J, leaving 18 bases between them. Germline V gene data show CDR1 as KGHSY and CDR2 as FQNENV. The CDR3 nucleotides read TGTGCCAGCAGCCAACTCTCTTCCATAGGAAGCGAGCAGTTCTTC. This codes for CASSQLSSIGSEQFF.

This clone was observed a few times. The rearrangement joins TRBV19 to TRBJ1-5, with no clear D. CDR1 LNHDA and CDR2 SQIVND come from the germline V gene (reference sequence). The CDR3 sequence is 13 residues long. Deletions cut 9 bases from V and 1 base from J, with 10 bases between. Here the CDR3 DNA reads TGTGCCAGCGGCGGCAGGAGCAATCAGCCCCAGCATTTT. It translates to CASGGRSNQPQHF.

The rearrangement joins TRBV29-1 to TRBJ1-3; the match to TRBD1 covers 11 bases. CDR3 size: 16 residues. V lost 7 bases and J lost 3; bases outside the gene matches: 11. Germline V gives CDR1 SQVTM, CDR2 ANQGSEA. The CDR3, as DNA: TGCAGCGCCCTTAATACGGGACAGGGGGTTGGAAACACCATATATTTT. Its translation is CSALNTGQGVGNTIYF.

The CDR3 is CAWGLGVTDTQYF. The CDR3 DNA follows: TGTGCCTGGGGGCTAGGGGTCACAGATACGCAGTATTTT. This sequence joins TRBV30 and TRBJ2-3; possibly TRBD1 for D (5 bases). CDR3 length: 13 amino acids. Trimming stripped 5 bases from V and 2 bases from J, with 11 bases between. Germline lookup yields CDR1 GTSNPN and CDR2 SVGIG (reference sequence).

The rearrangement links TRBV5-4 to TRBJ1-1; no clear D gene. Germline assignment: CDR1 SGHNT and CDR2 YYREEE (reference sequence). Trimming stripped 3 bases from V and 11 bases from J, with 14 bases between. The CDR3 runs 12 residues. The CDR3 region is CASSSPATEAFF. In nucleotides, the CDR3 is TGTGCCAGCAGCTCTCCGGCTACCGAGGCTTTCTTT.

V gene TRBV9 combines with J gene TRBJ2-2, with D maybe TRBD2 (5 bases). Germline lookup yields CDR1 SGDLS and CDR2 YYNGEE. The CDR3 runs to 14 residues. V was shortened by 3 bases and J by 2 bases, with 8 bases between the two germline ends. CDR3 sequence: CASSGGPNTGELFF. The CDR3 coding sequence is TGTGCCAGCAGCGGAGGGCCTAACACCGGGGAGCTGTTTTTT. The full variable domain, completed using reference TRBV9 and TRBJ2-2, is DSGVTQTPKHLITATGQRVTLRCSPRSGDLSVYWYQQSLDQGLQFLIQYYNGEERAKGNILERFSAQQFPDLHSELNLSSLELGDSALYFCASSGGPNTGELFFGEGSRLTVL.

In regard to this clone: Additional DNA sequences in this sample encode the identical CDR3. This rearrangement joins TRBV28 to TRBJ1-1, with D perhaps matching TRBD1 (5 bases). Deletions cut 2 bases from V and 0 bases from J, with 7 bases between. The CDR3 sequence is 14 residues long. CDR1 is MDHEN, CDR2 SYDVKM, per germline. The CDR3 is CASSLGGMNTEAFF. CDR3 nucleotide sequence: TGTGCCAGCAGTTTAGGGGGGATGAACACTGAAGCTTTCTTT. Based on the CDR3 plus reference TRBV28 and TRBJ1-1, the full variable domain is DVKVTQSSRYLVKRTGEKVFLECVQDMDHENMFWYRQDPGLGLRLIYFSYDVKMKEKGDIPEGYSVSREKKERFSLILESASTNQTSMYLCASSLGGMNTEAFFGQGTRLTVV.

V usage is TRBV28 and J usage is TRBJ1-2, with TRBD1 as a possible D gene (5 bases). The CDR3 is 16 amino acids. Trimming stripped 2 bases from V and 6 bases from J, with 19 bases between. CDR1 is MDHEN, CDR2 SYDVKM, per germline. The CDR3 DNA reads TGTGCCAGCAGTTTAGAAGCCATAGGGGCCTACAATGGCTACACCTTC. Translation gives CASSLEAIGAYNGYTF.

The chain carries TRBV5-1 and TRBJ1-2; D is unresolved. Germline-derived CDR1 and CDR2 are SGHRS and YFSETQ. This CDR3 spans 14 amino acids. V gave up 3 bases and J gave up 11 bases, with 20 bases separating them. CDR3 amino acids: CASSSALASPQYTF. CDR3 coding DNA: TGCGCCAGCAGCTCGGCCCTCGCTTCGCCACAATACACCTTC.

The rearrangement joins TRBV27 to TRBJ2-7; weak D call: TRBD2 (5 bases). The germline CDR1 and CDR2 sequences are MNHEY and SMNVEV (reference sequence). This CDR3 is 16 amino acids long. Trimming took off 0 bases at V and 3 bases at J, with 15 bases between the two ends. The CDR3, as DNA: TGTGCCAGCAGTTTATCCCTCCGGGGAAAACGCTACGAGCAGTACTTC. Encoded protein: CASSLSLRGKRYEQYF.

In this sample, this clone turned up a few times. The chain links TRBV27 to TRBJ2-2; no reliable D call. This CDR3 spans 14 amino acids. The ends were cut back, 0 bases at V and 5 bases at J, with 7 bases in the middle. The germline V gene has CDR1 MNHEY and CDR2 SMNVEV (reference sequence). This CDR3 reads CASSLSVETGELFF. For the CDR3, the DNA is TGTGCCAGCAGTTTATCCGTGGAGACCGGGGAGCTGTTTTTT.

The CDR3 nucleotides read TGTGCCAGCAGCGTCGGGGGGGATAGCGAGCAGTACTTC. Residues: CASSVGGDSEQYF. The V and J genes are TRBV11-3 and TRBJ2-7, with TRBD2 identical over 8 bases. Germline V gene data show CDR1 as SGHNT and CDR2 as YENEEA. This CDR3 is 13 amino acids long. Germline trimming cut 5 bases from V and 6 bases from J; bases unmatched to any gene: 6.

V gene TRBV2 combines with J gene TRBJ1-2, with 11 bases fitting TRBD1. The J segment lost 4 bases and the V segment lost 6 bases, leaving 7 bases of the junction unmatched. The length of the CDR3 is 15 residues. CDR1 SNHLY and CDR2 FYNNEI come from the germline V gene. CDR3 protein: CASSGTGGRIYGYTF. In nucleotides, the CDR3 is TGTGCCAGCAGCGGGACAGGGGGTCGGATCTATGGCTACACCTTC.

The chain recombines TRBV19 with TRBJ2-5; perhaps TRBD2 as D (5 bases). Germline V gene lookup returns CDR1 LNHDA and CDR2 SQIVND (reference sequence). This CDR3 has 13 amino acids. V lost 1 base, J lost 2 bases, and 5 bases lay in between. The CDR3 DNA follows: TGTGCCAGTAGTATAGGGACTCAAGAGACCCAGTACTTC. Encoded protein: CASSIGTQETQYF. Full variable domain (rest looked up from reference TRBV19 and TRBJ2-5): DGGITQSPKYLFRKEGQNVTLSCEQNLNHDAMYWYRQDPGQGLRLIYYSQIVNDFQKGDIAEGYSVSREKKESFPLTVTSAQKNPTAFYLCASSIGTQETQYFGPGTRLLVL.

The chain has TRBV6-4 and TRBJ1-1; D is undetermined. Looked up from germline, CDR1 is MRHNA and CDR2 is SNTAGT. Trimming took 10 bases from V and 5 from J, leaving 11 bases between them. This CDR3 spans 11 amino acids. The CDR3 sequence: CAILETTEAFF. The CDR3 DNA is TGTGCCATCCTGGAGACGACTGAAGCTTTCTTT.

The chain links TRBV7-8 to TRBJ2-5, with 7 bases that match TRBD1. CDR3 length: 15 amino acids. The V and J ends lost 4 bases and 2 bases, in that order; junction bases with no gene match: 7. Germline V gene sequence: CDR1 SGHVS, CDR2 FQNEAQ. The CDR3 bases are TGTGCCAGCAGCTCCGGGACAGTGGCTCAAGAGACCCAGTACTTC. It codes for CASSSGTVAQETQYF.

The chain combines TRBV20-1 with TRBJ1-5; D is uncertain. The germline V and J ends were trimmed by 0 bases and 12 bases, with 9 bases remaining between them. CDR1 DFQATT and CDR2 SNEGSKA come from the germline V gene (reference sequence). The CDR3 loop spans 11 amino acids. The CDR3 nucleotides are TGCAGTGCTAGAGATATGGGAAACCAGCATTTT. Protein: CSARDMGNQHF.

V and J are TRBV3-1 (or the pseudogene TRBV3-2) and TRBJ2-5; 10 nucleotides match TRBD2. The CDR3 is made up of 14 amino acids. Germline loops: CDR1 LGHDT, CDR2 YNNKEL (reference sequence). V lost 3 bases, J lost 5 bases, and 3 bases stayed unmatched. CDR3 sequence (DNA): TGTGCCAGCAGCCACCTAGCGGGAGTCGAGACCCAGTACTTC. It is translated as CASSHLAGVETQYF.

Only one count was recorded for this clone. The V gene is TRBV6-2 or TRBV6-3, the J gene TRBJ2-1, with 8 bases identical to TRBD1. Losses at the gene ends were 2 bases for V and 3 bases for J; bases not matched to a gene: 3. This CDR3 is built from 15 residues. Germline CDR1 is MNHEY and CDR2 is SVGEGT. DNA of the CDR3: TGTGCCAGCAGTTACCCCAGGGGGCTCTACAATGAGCAGTTCTTC. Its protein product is CASSYPRGLYNEQFF.